These 5 T cell receptor beta chains originate from one sample sequenced in a study of cytomegalovirus exposure and HLA in healthy donors. PCR was performed using 60 Vbeta and 13 Jbeta primers. Here immunoSEQ multiplex PCR was the method, and the copy in TCRdb shows in-frame clones only, minus some. The sample records around 120,000 clones, about 80% being singletons. The material sequenced was PBMCs. These receptors were taken from a male donor in good health and CMV-seronegative.

This sequence joins TRBV11-3 and TRBJ2-1, with D perhaps TRBD2 (6 bases). The CDR3 has 15 residues. Trimming pared 1 base from V and 8 bases from J, leaving 15 bases between. Germline CDR1 reads SGHNT; CDR2 reads YENEEA. CDR3 in DNA: TGTGCCAGCAGCTTAGGGGGGACTCCCTCTGATGAGCAGTTCTTC. Amino acid sequence: CASSLGGTPSDEQFF.

The V call is TRBV19, the J call TRBJ2-3; 12 bases line up with TRBD2. Trimming cost V 3 bases and J 3 bases; bases outside gene matches: 4. The germline V gene has CDR1 LNHDA and CDR2 SQIVND (reference sequence). This CDR3 spans 16 amino acids. The CDR3 sequence is CASSMILAGGTDTQYF. DNA of the CDR3: TGTGCCAGTAGTATGATACTAGCGGGAGGTACAGATACGCAGTATTTT.

As DNA, the CDR3 is TGTGCCAGCAGCCGGGGGGGGCTAGCAGCAGACAATGAGCAGTTCTTC. Encoded protein: CASSRGGLAADNEQFF. This chain connects TRBV13 to TRBJ2-1; 8 positions match TRBD2. The CDR3 has 16 amino acids. Germline V gives CDR1 PRHDT, CDR2 FYEKMQ (reference sequence). J lost 5 bases, V lost 5 bases, and 11 bases had no gene match.

The V gene is TRBV10-2, the J gene TRBJ2-2; D unresolved. The CDR3 has 15 residues. CDR1 is WSHSY, CDR2 SAAADI, per germline. Trimming removed 3 bases from V and 2 bases from J, with 10 bases in between. CDR3 region: CASSDIKLNTGELFF. CDR3 nucleotides: TGCGCCAGCAGTGATATCAAACTAAACACCGGGGAGCTGTTTTTT.

The chain links TRBV27 to TRBJ1-1; 8 bases are a match to TRBD1. The CDR3 loop spans 14 amino acids. Looked up from germline, CDR1 is MNHEY and CDR2 is SMNVEV (reference sequence). With V trimmed by 5 bases and J by 2 bases, 4 bases remained unmatched. CDR3 in amino acids: CASSLGQGNTEAFF. As DNA, the CDR3 is TGTGCCAGCAGTCTAGGACAGGGAAACACTGAAGCTTTCTTT.